The source of this T cell receptor beta chain is a study of cytomegalovirus exposure and HLA in healthy donors. Study summary: The same platform was used for the 90 to 150 validation repertoires and the approximately 670 first-cohort repertoires, a later analysis reported.

This clone was seen a handful of times. The table came from immunoSEQ multiplex PCR; TCRdb's copy has only in-frame clones and leaves some out. In the table there are tens of thousands of clones, about 90% of which are singletons. This CDR3 region has 17 residues. Per germline, CDR1 SNHLY and CDR2 FYNNEI. The V gene end was trimmed by 6 bases and the J gene end by 0 bases; junction bases not matched to a gene: 11. The sequence was collected from a woman younger than 30 in good health and CMV-seronegative. J is TRBJ1-5 and V is TRBV2; TRBD1 aligns across 7 bases. Sequenced sample: PBMCs. CDR3 loop: CASRGMTGLDSNQPQHF. CDR3 nucleotide sequence: TGTGCCAGCAGGGGAATGACAGGGCTGGATAGCAATCAGCCCCAGCATTTT.